This T cell receptor (beta chain) was sequenced in a study of cytomegalovirus exposure and HLA in healthy donors. Study overall: Inside one of the first data releases sat some 85 million unique TCRs taken from HLA-typed donors.

Overall study results and limits: A later analysis showed HLA-associated TCR beta chains outstripping equally common others in clonal expansion. The number of N-insertions in an Asian-associated ancestry cluster was reportedly below the approximately 700-donor mean in a later analysis.

The PCR employed 60 Vbeta primers together with 13 Jbeta primers. Method: immunoSEQ multiplex PCR; TCRdb's copy keeps in-frame clones and lacks some. Of about 95,000 clones listed, 81% are singletons. The sample holds a few counts of this clone. The antigen remains unidentified. Germline CDR1 is MGHRA and CDR2 is YSYEKL. The V gene end was trimmed by 0 bases and the J gene end by 6 bases; junction bases not matched to a gene: 7. This CDR3 is 15 amino acids long. The clonotype was recovered from a woman in her 70s in good health and CMV-seropositive. The chain links TRBV4-1 to TRBJ1-1, with TRBD1 matching over 7 bases. The sequenced sample was PBMCs. CDR3 sequence reads: CASSQDILGGPEAFF. CDR3 in DNA: TGCGCCAGCAGCCAAGATATATTAGGGGGCCCTGAAGCTTTCTTT.